The 24 T cell receptor beta chains below were found in one sample sequenced in a study of cytomegalovirus exposure and HLA in healthy donors. Amplification used 60 Vbeta primers and 13 Jbeta primers. The repertoire was sequenced with immunoSEQ multiplex PCR; TCRdb's copy has only in-frame clones and lacks some. The sample contains around 300,000 clones, roughly 81% of which appear only once. The sequenced sample was PBMCs. These receptors were obtained from a woman aged 40 to 50 in good health and CMV-seropositive.

The CDR3 nucleotides read TGCAGCGTGAGGACAGGGGGAAACACTGAAGCTTTCTTT. It specifies CSVRTGGNTEAFF. The J gene is TRBJ1-1, the V gene TRBV29-1, with TRBD1 matching 10 bases. This CDR3 is 13 amino acids long. Germline assignment: CDR1 SQVTM and CDR2 ANQGSEA. V lost 6 bases and J lost 2; bases outside the gene matches: 3.

This chain uses TRBV19 with TRBJ2-5, with a weak D call TRBD1 (5 bases). CDR3 size: 13 residues. Germline V lookup: CDR1 LNHDA, CDR2 SQIVND (reference sequence). The V end lost 4 bases, the J end lost 7 bases, and 13 bases lay between the germline ends. The CDR3 sequence: CASSTQGVGTQYF. CDR3 DNA sequence: TGTGCCAGTAGTACGCAGGGTGTTGGGACCCAGTACTTC.

This chain links TRBV28 with TRBJ1-6, with D possibly matching TRBD1 (6 bases). Trimming removed 7 bases from V and 11 bases from J, with 15 bases in between. Germline values: CDR1 MDHEN, CDR2 SYDVKM. The CDR3 length is 13 residues. The CDR3 sequence is CASTQQGPPPLHF. The DNA for the CDR3 is TGTGCCAGCACCCAACAGGGACCTCCACCCCTCCACTTT.

The V gene is TRBV29-1, the J gene TRBJ2-5, with D possibly being TRBD2 (6 bases). CDR3 size: 15 residues. The germline gives CDR1 SQVTM, CDR2 ANQGSEA. The V and J ends lost 7 bases and 5 bases respectively, with 23 bases between them. The CDR3 bases are TGCAGCGGGATTCCCCCGGGGACTGGAGGGGAGACCCAGTACTTC. Amino acids: CSGIPPGTGGETQYF.

The chain recombines TRBV7-9 with TRBJ2-5, with TRBD2 matching 7 bases. This CDR3 is built from 14 residues. J was trimmed by 4 bases and V by 6 bases; bases with no gene match: 8. Per the germline V gene, CDR1 is SEHNR and CDR2 is FQNEAQ (reference sequence). The CDR3 sequence is CASRERSGGETQYF. In nucleotides, the CDR3 is TGTGCCAGCAGGGAGAGGTCGGGAGGAGAGACCCAGTACTTC. The entire variable domain, with the rest obtained from reference TRBV7-9 and TRBJ2-5, is as follows: DTGVSQNPRHKITKRGQNVTFRCDPISEHNRLYWYRQTLGQGPEFLTYFQNEAQLEKSRLLSDRFSAERPKGSFSTLEIQRTEQGDSAMYLCASRERSGGETQYFGPGTRLLVL.

The rearrangement uses TRBV29-1 and TRBJ1-1; D uncertain. The CDR3 has 13 residues. The V end was cut by 1 base, the J end by 0 bases, with 6 bases between. The germline V gene encodes CDR1 SQVTM and CDR2 ANQGSEA. DNA of the CDR3: TGCAGCGTTGAAGTAGTCGTGAACACTGAAGCTTTCTTT. Its protein product is CSVEVVVNTEAFF. Based on the CDR3 plus reference TRBV29-1 and TRBJ1-1, the full variable domain is SAVISQKPSRDICQRGTSLTIQCQVDSQVTMMFWYRQQPGQSLTLIATANQGSEATYESGFVIDKFPISRPNLTFSTLTVSNMSPEDSSIYLCSVEVVVNTEAFFGQGTRLTVV.

The gene calls are TRBV5-1 and TRBJ1-1, with 8 positions matching TRBD1. Germline V gives CDR1 SGHRS, CDR2 YFSETQ. The CDR3 is made up of 14 amino acids. The V and J ends lost 2 bases and 7 bases, in that order; junction bases with no gene match: 7. In DNA, the CDR3 is TGCGCCAGCAGCTTCAGGGGGCGGGGTGATGAAGCTTTCTTT. This gives the protein CASSFRGRGDEAFF.

The rearrangement uses TRBV28 and TRBJ2-3; possibly TRBD1 for D (5 bases). The CDR3 covers 13 residues. CDR1 and CDR2 (germline): MDHEN, SYDVKM. Trimming left V 7 bases short and J 2 bases short, with 10 bases between. In DNA, the CDR3 is TGTGCCAGCATCAGGGCCTCCACAGATACGCAGTATTTT. Its translation: CASIRASTDTQYF.

The CDR3 bases are TGTGCCAGTAGTATAAGAGACGGGAGCTCCTACGAGCAGTACTTC. As protein: CASSIRDGSSYEQYF. The V and J genes are TRBV19 and TRBJ2-7, with D possibly matching TRBD2 (6 bases). Per the germline V gene, CDR1 is LNHDA and CDR2 is SQIVND (reference sequence). V lost 2 bases, J lost 0 bases, and 11 bases lay in between. The CDR3 sequence is 15 residues long. The full variable domain, its missing parts supplied by reference TRBV19 and TRBJ2-7, is DGGITQSPKYLFRKEGQNVTLSCEQNLNHDAMYWYRQDPGQGLRLIYYSQIVNDFQKGDIAEGYSVSREKKESFPLTVTSAQKNPTAFYLCASSIRDGSSYEQYFGPGTRLTVT.

Comments on this clone: At the DNA level, this CDR3 is encoded by other sequences in the same sample as well. The rearrangement links TRBV18 to TRBJ1-1; 8 nucleotides align to TRBD1. Germline V gene lookup returns CDR1 KGHSH and CDR2 LQKENI. The junction had 5 bases not matched to a gene; V was cut back by 2 bases and J by 0 bases. CDR3 length: 16 residues. The CDR3 DNA sequence: TGTGCCAGCTCACCATCTGGGACAGGTCTGAACACTGAAGCTTTCTTT. Protein product: CASSPSGTGLNTEAFF. The full variable domain, with the rest looked up from reference TRBV18 and TRBJ1-1, is NAGVMQNPRHLVRRRGQEARLRCSPMKGHSHVYWYRQLPEEGLKFMVYLQKENIIDESGMPKERFSAEFPKEGPSILRIQQVVRGDSAAYFCASSPSGTGLNTEAFFGQGTRLTVV.

This clone was seen once. V usage is TRBV2 and J usage is TRBJ2-7; a weak D match, TRBD2 (6 bases). Trimming shortened V by 5 bases and J by 3 bases, and 14 bases separated the two germline ends. Germline V gives CDR1 SNHLY, CDR2 FYNNEI. CDR3 length: 14 amino acids. The CDR3 region has the DNA TGTGCCAGCAGTAATAGCGGAGGGAACTACGAGCAGTACTTC. Its translation: CASSNSGGNYEQYF. The entire variable domain, with the rest obtained from reference TRBV2 and TRBJ2-7, is as follows: EPEVTQTPSHQVTQMGQEVILRCVPISNHLYFYWYRQILGQKVEFLVSFYNNEISEKSEIFDDQFSVERPDGSNFTLKIRSTKLEDSAMYFCASSNSGGNYEQYFGPGTRLTVT.

The chain has TRBV7-9 and TRBJ1-1; D is undetermined. Germline values: CDR1 SEHNR, CDR2 FQNEAQ (reference sequence). With 5 bases removed from V and 4 bases from J, the gap between germline ends came to 23 bases. The CDR3 is made up of 17 amino acids. CDR3 nucleotides: TGTGCCAGCAGCCCCCATTTCGGGGAGGGAGTGGGCACTGAAGCTTTCTTT. Residues: CASSPHFGEGVGTEAFF.

This rearrangement joins TRBV10-3 to TRBJ2-3; 10 bases agree with TRBD2. Germline V CDR1 and CDR2: ENHRY, SYGVKD. This CDR3 has 17 amino acids. V lost 2 bases, J lost 0 bases, and 5 bases stayed unmatched. CDR3 nucleotide sequence: TGTGCCATCAGTGAGCCAGGACTAGCGGTGAGCACAGATACGCAGTATTTT. This codes for CAISEPGLAVSTDTQYF.

This clone was observed a handful of times. The rearrangement joins TRBV27 to TRBJ2-1; D not certain. V lost 3 bases, J lost 7 bases, and 4 bases lay in between. The CDR3 loop spans 11 amino acids. Per germline, CDR1 MNHEY and CDR2 SMNVEV (reference sequence). CDR3 sequence reads: CASSFRNEQFF. DNA for the CDR3: TGTGCCAGCAGTTTTCGTAATGAGCAGTTCTTC.

The chain couples TRBV6-4 to TRBJ2-3; D remains ambiguous. Germline CDR1 reads MRHNA; CDR2 reads SNTAGT. V lost 2 bases and J lost 3, with 6 bases in between. The CDR3 runs to 13 residues. The CDR3, as DNA: TGTGCCAGCAGTGACCTGCAGACAGATACGCAGTATTTT. Its protein is CASSDLQTDTQYF.

The chain recombines TRBV14 with TRBJ2-7; 9 nucleotides line up with TRBD1. The germline gives CDR1 SGHDN, CDR2 FVKESK. The CDR3 has 15 amino acids. With 1 base clipped from V and 2 bases from J, the junction kept 3 bases outside the gene matches. CDR3 sequence reads: CASSQAGTGPYEQYF. The CDR3 region has the DNA TGTGCCAGCAGCCAAGCCGGGACAGGGCCCTACGAGCAGTACTTC.

This sequence joins TRBV19 and TRBJ1-4; D perhaps matches TRBD1 (6 bases). Looked up from germline, CDR1 is LNHDA and CDR2 is SQIVND (reference sequence). The CDR3 is made up of 15 amino acids. V was pared by 4 bases and J by 7 bases, with 16 bases between. The chain's CDR3 is CASSNYREGGEKLFF. CDR3 sequence (DNA): TGTGCCAGTAGTAACTACAGGGAAGGGGGTGAAAAACTGTTTTTT.

The chain is built from TRBV5-1 and TRBJ2-1; 7 bases are a match to TRBD2. CDR3 length: 17 residues. Germline lookup yields CDR1 SGHRS and CDR2 YFSETQ. The trim removed 0 bases at V and 7 bases at J, leaving 13 bases unmatched. The CDR3 spells CASSLDPGGRGSNEQFF. CDR3 DNA: TGCGCCAGCAGCTTGGATCCCGGTGGGAGGGGTTCGAATGAGCAGTTCTTC.

The CDR3 DNA follows: TGTGCCAGCAGCGTAGGCTCAGGGGCGTCGCAGTACTTC. Its protein is CASSVGSGASQYF. The gene calls are TRBV9 and TRBJ2-7; possible D gene TRBD1, 6 bases. The CDR3 contains 13 residues. With 0 bases removed from V and 9 bases from J, the gap between germline ends came to 13 bases. The germline CDR1 and CDR2 sequences are SGDLS and YYNGEE.

This clone has only a few counts. The chain is built from TRBV7-8 and TRBJ2-1; weak D call: TRBD2 (6 bases). CDR3 length equals 13 residues. V was shortened by 5 bases and J by 10 bases, with 15 bases between the two germline ends. CDR1 is SGHVS, CDR2 FQNEAQ, per germline. The CDR3 DNA is TGTGCCAGCAGCCGAGCGGGCCGGGGGGAGCAGTTCTTC. It specifies CASSRAGRGEQFF.

The gene calls are TRBV29-1 and TRBJ1-2; perhaps TRBD1 as D (6 bases). V was shortened by 4 bases and J by 4 bases, with 13 bases between the two germline ends. The CDR3 consists of 13 residues. The V gene's germline CDR1 is SQVTM and CDR2 ANQGSEA. The CDR3 loop reads CSVGGAGAYGYTF. CDR3 bases: TGCAGCGTTGGTGGGGCAGGGGCCTATGGCTACACCTTC.

V and J are TRBV28 and TRBJ1-1; D is unresolved. The CDR3 spans 14 residues. Trimming removed 2 bases at V and 2 bases at J, with 9 bases between. Germline V gives CDR1 MDHEN, CDR2 SYDVKM. The DNA for the CDR3 is TGTGCCAGCAGTTTAAGTCAGGTAAACACTGAAGCTTTCTTT. This gives the protein CASSLSQVNTEAFF. The variable domain in full, completed from reference TRBV28 and TRBJ1-1, reads DVKVTQSSRYLVKRTGEKVFLECVQDMDHENMFWYRQDPGLGLRLIYFSYDVKMKEKGDIPEGYSVSREKKERFSLILESASTNQTSMYLCASSLSQVNTEAFFGQGTRLTVV.

The genes are TRBV7-6 and TRBJ2-7, with 7 nucleotides matching TRBD2. The V and J ends lost 2 bases and 1 base, in that order; junction bases with no gene match: 2. Germline V gene lookup returns CDR1 SGHVS and CDR2 FNYEAQ. This CDR3 has 14 residues. The CDR3: CASSLTSASYEQYF. CDR3 sequence (DNA): TGTGCCAGCAGCTTAACTAGCGCATCCTACGAGCAGTACTTC.

The chain combines TRBV27 with TRBJ2-7; 13 bases fit TRBD2. This CDR3 spans 18 amino acids. Germline V CDR1 and CDR2: MNHEY, SMNVEV (reference sequence). J was trimmed by 0 bases and V by 2 bases; bases with no gene match: 7. DNA of the CDR3: TGTGCCAGCAGTTTAAGCAGGGGACTAGCGGGGAACTCCTACGAGCAGTACTTC. Its translation: CASSLSRGLAGNSYEQYF.